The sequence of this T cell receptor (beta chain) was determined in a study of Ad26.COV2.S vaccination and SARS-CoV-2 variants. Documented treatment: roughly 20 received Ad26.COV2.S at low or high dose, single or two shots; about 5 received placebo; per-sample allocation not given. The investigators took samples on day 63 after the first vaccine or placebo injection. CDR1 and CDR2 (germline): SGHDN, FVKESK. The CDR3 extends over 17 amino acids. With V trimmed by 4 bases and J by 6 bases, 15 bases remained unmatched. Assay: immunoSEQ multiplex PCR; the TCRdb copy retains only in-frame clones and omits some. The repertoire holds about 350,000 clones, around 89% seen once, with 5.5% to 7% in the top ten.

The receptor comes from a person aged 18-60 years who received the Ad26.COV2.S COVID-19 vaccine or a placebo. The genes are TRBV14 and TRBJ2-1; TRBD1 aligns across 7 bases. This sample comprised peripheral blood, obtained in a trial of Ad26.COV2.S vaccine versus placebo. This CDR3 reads CASSPEKGQPTSNEQFF. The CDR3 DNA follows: TGTGCCAGCAGCCCGGAGAAGGGACAGCCGACCAGCAATGAGCAGTTCTTC.